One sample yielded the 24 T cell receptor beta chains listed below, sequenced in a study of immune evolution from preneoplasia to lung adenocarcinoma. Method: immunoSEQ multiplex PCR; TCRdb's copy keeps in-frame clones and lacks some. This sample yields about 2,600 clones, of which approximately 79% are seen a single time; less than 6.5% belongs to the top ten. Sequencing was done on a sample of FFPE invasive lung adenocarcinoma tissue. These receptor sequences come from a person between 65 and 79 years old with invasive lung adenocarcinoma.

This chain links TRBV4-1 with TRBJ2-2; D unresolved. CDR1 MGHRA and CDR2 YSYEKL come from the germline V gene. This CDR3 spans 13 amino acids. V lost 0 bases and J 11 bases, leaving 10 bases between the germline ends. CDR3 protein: CASSQEITRELFF. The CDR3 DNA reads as TGCGCCAGCAGCCAAGAAATAACCAGAGAGCTGTTTTTT.

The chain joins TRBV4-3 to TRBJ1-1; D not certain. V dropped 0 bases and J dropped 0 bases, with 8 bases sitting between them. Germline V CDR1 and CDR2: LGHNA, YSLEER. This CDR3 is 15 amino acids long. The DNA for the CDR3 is TGCGCCAGCAGCCAAGATACCCTCTTGAACACTGAAGCTTTCTTT. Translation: CASSQDTLLNTEAFF.

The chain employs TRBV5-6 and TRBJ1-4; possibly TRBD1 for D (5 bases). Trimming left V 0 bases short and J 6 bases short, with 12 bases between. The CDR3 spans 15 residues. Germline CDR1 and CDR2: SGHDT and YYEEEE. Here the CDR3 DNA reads TGTGCCAGCAGCTTGGCCCCGGGGGAGTATGAAAAACTGTTTTTT. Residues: CASSLAPGEYEKLFF.

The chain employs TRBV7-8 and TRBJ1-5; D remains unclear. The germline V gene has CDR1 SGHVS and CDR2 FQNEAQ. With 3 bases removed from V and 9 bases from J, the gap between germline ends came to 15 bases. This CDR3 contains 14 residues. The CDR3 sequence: CASSLGMGGSPQHF. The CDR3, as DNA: TGTGCCAGCAGCTTGGGCATGGGTGGATCGCCCCAGCATTTT.

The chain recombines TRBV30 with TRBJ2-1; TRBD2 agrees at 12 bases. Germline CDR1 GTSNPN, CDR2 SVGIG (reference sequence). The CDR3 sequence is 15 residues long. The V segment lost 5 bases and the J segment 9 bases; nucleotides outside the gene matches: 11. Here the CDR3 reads CAWALLAGGLGEQFF. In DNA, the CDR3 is TGTGCCTGGGCCCTCCTAGCGGGGGGGCTTGGTGAGCAGTTCTTC.

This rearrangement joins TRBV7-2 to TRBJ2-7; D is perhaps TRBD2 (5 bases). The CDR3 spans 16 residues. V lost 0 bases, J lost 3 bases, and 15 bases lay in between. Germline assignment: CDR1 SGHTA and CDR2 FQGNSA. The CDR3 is CASSLALAAGYYEQYF. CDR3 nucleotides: TGTGCCAGCAGCTTAGCCCTAGCTGCGGGTTACTACGAGCAGTACTTC.

The CDR3 DNA is TGTGCCAGCAGTGACCTGTGGAACACTGAAGCTTTCTTT. This encodes CASSDLWNTEAFF. This sequence joins TRBV6-1 and TRBJ1-1; no clear D gene. Germline loops: CDR1 MNHNS, CDR2 SASEGT. The CDR3 runs 13 residues. Trimming shortened V by 3 bases and J by 1 base, and 6 bases separated the two germline ends.

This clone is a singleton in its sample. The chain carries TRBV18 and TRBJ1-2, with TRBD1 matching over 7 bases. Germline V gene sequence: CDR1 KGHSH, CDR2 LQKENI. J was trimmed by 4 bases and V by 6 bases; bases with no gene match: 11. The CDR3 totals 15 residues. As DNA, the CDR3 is TGTGCCAGCTCGCCCACAGGGGCCCTAGTCTATGGCTACACCTTC. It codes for CASSPTGALVYGYTF.

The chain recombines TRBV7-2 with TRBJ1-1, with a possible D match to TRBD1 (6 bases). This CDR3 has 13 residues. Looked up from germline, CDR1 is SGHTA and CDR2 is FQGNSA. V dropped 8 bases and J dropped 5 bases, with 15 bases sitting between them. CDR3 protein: CASGWGARTEAFF. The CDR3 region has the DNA TGTGCCAGCGGGTGGGGGGCTCGAACTGAAGCTTTCTTT.

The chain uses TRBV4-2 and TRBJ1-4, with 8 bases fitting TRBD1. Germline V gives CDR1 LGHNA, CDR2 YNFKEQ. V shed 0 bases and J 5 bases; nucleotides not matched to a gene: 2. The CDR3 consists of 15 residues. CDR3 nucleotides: TGTGCCAGCAGCCAAGAGGGACAGGAGAATGAAAAACTGTTTTTT. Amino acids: CASSQEGQENEKLFF.

The CDR3 loop reads CASSPRTSGSSLNEQFF. The CDR3 nucleotides read TGTGCCAGCTCACCCAGGACTAGCGGGAGTAGCTTGAATGAGCAGTTCTTC. This rearrangement joins TRBV18 to TRBJ2-1, with TRBD2 matching over 13 bases. Germline CDR1 and CDR2: KGHSH and LQKENI. This CDR3 is 17 amino acids long. Trimming removed 3 bases from V and 7 bases from J; junction bases left unmatched: 9.

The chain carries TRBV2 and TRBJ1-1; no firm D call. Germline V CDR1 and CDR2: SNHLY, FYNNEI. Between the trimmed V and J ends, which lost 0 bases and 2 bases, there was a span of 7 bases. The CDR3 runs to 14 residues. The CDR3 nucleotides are TGTGCCAGCAGTGAAGCGCGTTACAACACTGAAGCTTTCTTT. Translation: CASSEARYNTEAFF.

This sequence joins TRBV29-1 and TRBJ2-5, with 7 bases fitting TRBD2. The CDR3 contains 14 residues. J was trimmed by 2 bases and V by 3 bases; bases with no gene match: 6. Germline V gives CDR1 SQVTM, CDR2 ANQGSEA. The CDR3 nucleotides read TGCAGCGTTGATGTTGCGGGAGTTCAAGAGACCCAGTACTTC. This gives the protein CSVDVAGVQETQYF.

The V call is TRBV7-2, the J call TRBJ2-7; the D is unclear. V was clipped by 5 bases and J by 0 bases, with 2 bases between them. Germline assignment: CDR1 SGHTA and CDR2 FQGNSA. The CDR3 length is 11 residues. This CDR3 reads CASSDSYEQYF. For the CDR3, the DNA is TGTGCCAGCAGCGACTCCTACGAGCAGTACTTC.

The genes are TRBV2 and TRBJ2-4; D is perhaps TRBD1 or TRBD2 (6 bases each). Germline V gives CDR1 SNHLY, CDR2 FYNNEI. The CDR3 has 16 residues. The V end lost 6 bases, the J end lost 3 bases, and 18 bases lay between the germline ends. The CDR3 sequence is CASRPIRGRGKNIQYF. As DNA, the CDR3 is TGTGCCAGCAGGCCCATCCGGGGGCGCGGCAAAAACATTCAGTACTTC.

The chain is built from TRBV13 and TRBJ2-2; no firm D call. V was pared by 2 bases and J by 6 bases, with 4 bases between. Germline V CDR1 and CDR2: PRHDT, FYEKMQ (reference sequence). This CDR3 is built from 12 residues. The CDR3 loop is CASSLPAGELFF. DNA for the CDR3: TGTGCCAGCAGCTTACCCGCCGGGGAGCTGTTTTTT. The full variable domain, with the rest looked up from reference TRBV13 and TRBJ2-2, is AAGVIQSPRHLIKEKRETATLKCYPIPRHDTVYWYQQGPGQDPQFLISFYEKMQSDKGSIPDRFSAQQFSDYHSELNMSSLELGDSALYFCASSLPAGELFFGEGSRLTVL.

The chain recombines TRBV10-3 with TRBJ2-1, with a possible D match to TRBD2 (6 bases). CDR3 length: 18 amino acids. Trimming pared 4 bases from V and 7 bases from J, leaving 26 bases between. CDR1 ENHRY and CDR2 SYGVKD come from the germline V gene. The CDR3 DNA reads TGTGCCATCAGTGCCAGCGGGTCTGGACTAAAGGATCTGAATGAGCAGTTCTTC. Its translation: CAISASGSGLKDLNEQFF.

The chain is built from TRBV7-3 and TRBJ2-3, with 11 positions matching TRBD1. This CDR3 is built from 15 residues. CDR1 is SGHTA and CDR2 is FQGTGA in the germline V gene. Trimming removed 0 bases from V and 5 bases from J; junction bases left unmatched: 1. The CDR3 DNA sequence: TGTGCCAGCAGCTTAACGGGGACAGGGGGAGATACGCAGTATTTT. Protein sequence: CASSLTGTGGDTQYF. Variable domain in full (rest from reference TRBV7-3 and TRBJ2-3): GAGVSQTPSNKVTEKGKYVELRCDPISGHTALYWYRQSLGQGPEFLIYFQGTGAADDSGLPNDRFFAVRPEGSVSTLKIQRTERGDSAVYLCASSLTGTGGDTQYFGPGTRLTVL.

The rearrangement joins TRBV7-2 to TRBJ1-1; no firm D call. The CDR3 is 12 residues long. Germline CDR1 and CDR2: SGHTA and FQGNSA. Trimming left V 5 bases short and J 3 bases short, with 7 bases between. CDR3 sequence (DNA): TGTGCCAGCAGCCTATCCCACACTGAAGCTTTCTTT. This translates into CASSLSHTEAFF.

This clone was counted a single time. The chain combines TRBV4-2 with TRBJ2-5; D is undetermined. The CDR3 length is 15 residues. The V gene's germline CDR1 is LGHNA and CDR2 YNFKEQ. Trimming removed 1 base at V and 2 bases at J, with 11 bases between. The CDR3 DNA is TGTGCCAGCAGCCAAGTCCTTAGTAGACAAGAGACCCAGTACTTC. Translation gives CASSQVLSRQETQYF.

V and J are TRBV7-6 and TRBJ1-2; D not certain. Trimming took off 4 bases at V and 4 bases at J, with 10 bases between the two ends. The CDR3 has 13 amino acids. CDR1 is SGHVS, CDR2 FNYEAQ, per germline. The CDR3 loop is CASSSRKTYGYTF. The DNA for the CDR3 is TGTGCCAGCAGCTCTCGAAAGACCTATGGCTACACCTTC.

CDR3 DNA sequence: TGCAGCATAACTAGCGCAGGAGGTTACGAGCAGTACTTC. Translating gives CSITSAGGYEQYF. The chain is built from TRBV29-1 and TRBJ2-7; 7 nucleotides agree with TRBD2. CDR3 length equals 13 residues. The V gene's germline CDR1 is SQVTM and CDR2 ANQGSEA. The V segment lost 8 bases and the J segment 4 bases; nucleotides outside the gene matches: 11.

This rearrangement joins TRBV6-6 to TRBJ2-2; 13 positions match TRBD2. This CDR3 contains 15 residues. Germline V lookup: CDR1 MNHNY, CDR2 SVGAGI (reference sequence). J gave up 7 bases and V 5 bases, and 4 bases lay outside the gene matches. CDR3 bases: TGTGCCAGCAGTAGACTAGCGGGAGGCATCGGGGAGCTGTTTTTT. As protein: CASSRLAGGIGELFF.

The chain's CDR3 is CASSSGGEGYGYTF. DNA for the CDR3: TGTGCCAGCAGCTCCGGGGGGGAGGGCTATGGCTACACCTTC. The V and J genes are TRBV11-2 and TRBJ1-2; D may be TRBD1 (5 bases). Trimming cost V 4 bases and J 4 bases, with 13 bases left between them. The CDR3 runs 14 residues. Germline V gene data show CDR1 as SGHAT and CDR2 as FQNNGV.